The 8 T cell receptor beta chains in this list originate from one sample, sequenced in a study of blood T cells in healthy people across ages (dated by TCRdb to about 2015). The protocol used for the library was 5' RACE. Sequencer: Illumina HiSeq 2500. The second PCR ran for about 7 to 11 cycles and used a J-beta primer mix along with a sample-barcoded 5' primer. Starting from the raw public reads, TCRdb applied fastp trimming at Q25, assembled clones with MiXCR and retained in-frame beta chains. All rows with the same CDR3 protein become a single entry with the most common DNA and genes. The sample profile shows 950,000 to 1,200,000 distinct CDR3 sequences; 35% to 40% of them were found once. The ten largest make up around 12% of the sample. The sequencing input was blood. Receptors were obtained from a man aged 18-30 years in good health.

CDR3 sequence: CASSLRSFEAFF. CDR3 DNA sequence: TGTGCCAGCAGCCTCCGGAGTTTTGAAGCTTTCTTT. V and J are TRBV7-2 and TRBJ1-1; D unresolved. V shed 5 bases and J shed 7 bases, with 11 bases lying between them. The germline gives CDR1 SGHTA, CDR2 FQGNSA. CDR3 length equals 12 residues.

The gene calls are TRBV12-3 or TRBV12-4 and TRBJ2-7; D unclear. This CDR3 region has 13 residues. Trimming removed 4 bases at V and 1 base at J, with 8 bases between. The CDR3: CASSSRISYEQYF. The CDR3 DNA follows: TGTGCCAGCAGTTCCAGAATTTCCTACGAGCAGTACTTC.

This clonotype was counted a single time. The chain recombines TRBV29-1 with TRBJ2-4; D remains unclear. V lost 5 bases to trimming and J lost 12 bases, with 20 bases between them. Germline assignment: CDR1 SQVTM and CDR2 ANQGSEA. The CDR3 is made up of 13 amino acids. CDR3 nucleotide sequence: TGCAGCGTTCAGAAGAGTAGTCTCCTCGGTCAGTACTTC. This codes for CSVQKSSLLGQYF.

V usage is TRBV12-3 or TRBV12-4 and J usage is TRBJ1-1; D ambiguous. The CDR3 length is 13 residues. Trimming took 5 bases from V and 5 from J, leaving 12 bases between them. The CDR3 nucleotides are TGTGCCAGCAGTCGTAGTAGCGGGACTGAAGCTTTCTTT. Translating it yields CASSRSSGTEAFF.

This clonotype was detected only a few times. The rearrangement joins TRBV20-1 to TRBJ2-5; D may be TRBD1 (6 bases). The V end was cut by 6 bases, the J end by 2 bases, with 19 bases between. The germline V gene has CDR1 DFQATT and CDR2 SNEGSKA (reference sequence). The CDR3 loop spans 15 amino acids. The CDR3 nucleotides are TGCAGTGCCCGGGACCCAACAGGGAATCAAGAGACCCAGTACTTC. Residues: CSARDPTGNQETQYF.

This clonotype was recorded a few times. This rearrangement joins TRBV20-1 to TRBJ2-2, with 14 bases aligning to TRBD2. V was pared by 6 bases and J by 1 base, with 4 bases of the junction left unmatched. Germline V gives CDR1 DFQATT, CDR2 SNEGSKA (reference sequence). The CDR3 length is 16 residues. The CDR3 spells CSARGLAGVNTGELFF. The CDR3 bases are TGCAGTGCCAGGGGACTAGCGGGGGTGAACACCGGGGAGCTGTTTTTT.

V usage is TRBV6-2 or TRBV6-3 and J usage is TRBJ2-1; 11 bases agree with TRBD2. The CDR3 sequence is 15 residues long. V was pared by 7 bases and J by 6 bases, with 8 bases of the junction left unmatched. Germline CDR1 and CDR2: MNHEY and SVGEGT. CDR3 nucleotides: TGTGCCAGCAATATAGCGGGGGGGCTTTTCAATGAGCAGTTCTTC. Translated, it gives CASNIAGGLFNEQFF.

The V gene is TRBV5-1, the J gene TRBJ1-1, with no clear D. The V gene's germline CDR1 is SGHRS and CDR2 YFSETQ. The CDR3 sequence is 15 residues long. The ends were cut back, 0 bases at V and 4 bases at J, with 13 bases in the middle. CDR3 DNA: TGCGCCAGCAGCTTGGATGGCCAACCAGGCACTGAAGCTTTCTTT. As protein: CASSLDGQPGTEAFF.